This TCR beta chain derives from a study of cytomegalovirus exposure and HLA in healthy donors. This PCR relied on a set of 60 Vbeta primers and 13 Jbeta primers. Here immunoSEQ multiplex PCR was the method, and the copy in TCRdb shows in-frame clones only, minus some. The sample lists roughly 150,000 clones; about 79% were seen once. With 6 bases clipped from V and 6 bases from J, the junction kept 5 bases outside the gene matches. The CDR3 runs to 13 residues. The germline gives CDR1 LNHDA, CDR2 SQIVND (reference sequence). The TCR was taken from a male donor in good health and CMV-seronegative. The chain is built from TRBV19 and TRBJ1-1; 9 positions agree with TRBD1. The sample consisted of PBMCs. CDR3 residues: CASRTDRGPEAFF. The CDR3 DNA is TGTGCCAGTAGAACGGACAGGGGTCCTGAAGCTTTCTTT. The full variable domain, completed using reference TRBV19 and TRBJ1-1, is DGGITQSPKYLFRKEGQNVTLSCEQNLNHDAMYWYRQDPGQGLRLIYYSQIVNDFQKGDIAEGYSVSREKKESFPLTVTSAQKNPTAFYLCASRTDRGPEAFFGQGTRLTVV.